Listed below are T cell receptor beta chains from one sample, sequenced in a study of blood T cell repertoires in COVID-19. Some clones are missing from TCRdb's copy, which holds only in-frame ones; the method was immunoSEQ multiplex PCR. The sample records 85,000 to 120,000 clones, about 78% being singletons. The sequenced material came from peripheral blood. The receptors were sampled from a man in his sixties with active or convalescent COVID-19. The CDR3 runs from the conserved cysteine through the conserved F or W. D genes are given only for firm matches. Only some rows state a clone size, as once, few, many or a class for expanded clones.

D: NA; size: NA; J: TRBJ2-7; V: TRBV29-1; DNA: TGCAGCGCGGGGAAGGACTACTACGAGCAGTACTTC; CDR3: CSAGKDYYEQYF
D: NA; size: NA; J: TRBJ2-7; V: TRBV7-6; DNA: TGTGCCAGCAGCTTAAATCGCGAGCAGTACTTC; CDR3: CASSLNREQYF
D: TRBD1; size: NA; J: TRBJ2-1; V: TRBV27; DNA: TGTGCCAGCAGTTTCCGACAGGGGGCGAGAAACAATGAGCAGTTCTTC; CDR3: CASSFRQGARNNEQFF
D: TRBD1; size: NA; J: TRBJ1-4; V: TRBV7-8; DNA: TGTGCCAGCAGCTTAGGGATACAGGGGAAACTGTTTTTT; CDR3: CASSLGIQGKLFF
D: NA; size: NA; J: TRBJ2-7; V: TRBV5-1; DNA: TGCGCCAGCAGCTTGGACGGCCCACTAGACGAGCAGTACTTC; CDR3: CASSLDGPLDEQYF
D: TRBD1; size: few; J: TRBJ1-1; V: TRBV7-9; DNA: TGTGCCAGCAGCTCCGACAGGGACTCTGAAGCTTTCTTT; CDR3: CASSSDRDSEAFF
D: TRBD2; size: NA; J: TRBJ2-3; V: TRBV24-1; DNA: TGTGCCACCAGTGATTATAGCGGGAGGAGGACCTCAGATACGCAGTATTTT; CDR3: CATSDYSGRRTSDTQYF
D: TRBD2; size: NA; J: TRBJ2-3; V: TRBV10-2; DNA: TGCGCCAGCAGTGAAGTACTAGCGGGAGGCAAGCGAGATACGCAGTATTTT; CDR3: CASSEVLAGGKRDTQYF
D: TRBD2; size: NA; J: TRBJ2-7; V: TRBV3-1/TRBV3-2; DNA: TGTGCCAGCAGCCAAGCCGGGAGGGCCGGGGAGCAGTACTTC; CDR3: CASSQAGRAGEQYF
D: NA; size: NA; J: TRBJ1-2; V: TRBV11-2; DNA: TGTGCCAGCAGCTTAGACGGGGTAGGCTACACCTTC; CDR3: CASSLDGVGYTF
D: NA; size: NA; J: TRBJ2-5; V: TRBV29-1; DNA: TGCAGCGCCAAATGGACAGCGAAAGAGACCCAGTACTTC; CDR3: CSAKWTAKETQYF
D: NA; size: NA; J: TRBJ1-6; V: TRBV15; DNA: TGTGCCACCAGCAGAGGGGGCCAGAATTCACCCCTCCACTTT; CDR3: CATSRGGQNSPLHF
D: NA; size: NA; J: TRBJ2-3; V: TRBV7-2; DNA: TGTGCCAGCAGTCCGGGACTTGGGATTGACACAGATACGCAGTATTTT; CDR3: CASSPGLGIDTDTQYF
D: NA; size: NA; J: TRBJ2-6; V: TRBV19; DNA: TGTGCCAGTAGGACCCGAAGGGGCACCCCCTACTCTGGGGCCAACGTCCTGACTTTC; CDR3: CASRTRRGTPYSGANVLTF
D: NA; size: NA; J: TRBJ1-4; V: TRBV3-1/TRBV3-2; DNA: TGTGCCAGCAGGGGAGGAGGGAGTGAAAAACTGTTTTTT; CDR3: CASRGGGSEKLFF
D: NA; size: NA; J: TRBJ1-5; V: TRBV3-1/TRBV3-2; DNA: TGTGCCAGCAGCCAAGGTGGACAGAGCAATCAGCCCCAGCATTTT; CDR3: CASSQGGQSNQPQHF
D: NA; size: once; J: TRBJ1-1; V: TRBV7-9; DNA: TGTGCCAGCAGCTTGAGGGAGGGGAACACTGAAGCTTTCTTT; CDR3: CASSLREGNTEAFF
D: TRBD1; size: NA; J: TRBJ1-5; V: TRBV30; DNA: TGTGCCTGGAGTGACAGGGGGAGGCAGCCCCAGCATTTT; CDR3: CAWSDRGRQPQHF
D: NA; size: NA; J: TRBJ1-6; V: TRBV4-1; DNA: TGCGCCAGCAGCCAAGGGCCCCGGGATAATTCACCCCTCCACTTT; CDR3: CASSQGPRDNSPLHF
D: TRBD2; size: NA; J: TRBJ2-2; V: TRBV2; DNA: TGTGCCAGCAGTGGACCTACCGGGACTAGCGGGAGAGGGAACACCGGGGAGCTGTTTTTT; CDR3: CASSGPTGTSGRGNTGELFF
D: TRBD1; size: few; J: TRBJ1-1; V: TRBV7-2; DNA: TGTGCCAGCAGCCGGGGACAGAGGAACACTGAAGCTTTCTTT; CDR3: CASSRGQRNTEAFF
D: TRBD2; size: NA; J: TRBJ2-7; V: TRBV10-2; DNA: TGCGCCAGCAGTGAGTCGAACGGACTAGCGGACTCCTACGAGCAGTACTTC; CDR3: CASSESNGLADSYEQYF
D: NA; size: NA; J: TRBJ1-1; V: TRBV6-4; DNA: TGTGCCAGCAGCCAAGATTTGGACAGCCCTGAAGCTTTCTTT; CDR3: CASSQDLDSPEAFF
D: TRBD1; size: NA; J: TRBJ2-1; V: TRBV27; DNA: TGTGCCAGCAGTTTATCGCGTCGGACAGGGGCCCCTCGGAATGAGCAGTTCTTC; CDR3: CASSLSRRTGAPRNEQFF
D: TRBD1; size: NA; J: TRBJ1-2; V: TRBV27; DNA: TGTGCCAGCAGTCGGGACAGGGTTTATGGCTACACCTTC; CDR3: CASSRDRVYGYTF
D: NA; size: NA; J: TRBJ2-5; V: TRBV7-2; DNA: TGTGCCAGCACCCAATCTAATTTAGCTCGAACTTGGGAGACCCAGTACTTC; CDR3: CASTQSNLARTWETQYF
D: TRBD1; size: NA; J: TRBJ1-2; V: TRBV28; DNA: TGTGCCAGCAGTCTGACAGGGGTGGAGGGCTACACCTTC; CDR3: CASSLTGVEGYTF
D: TRBD2; size: NA; J: TRBJ2-7; V: TRBV4-1; DNA: TGCGCCAGCAGCCAGGGACTAGCGGGGGCCTACGAGCAGTACTTC; CDR3: CASSQGLAGAYEQYF
D: NA; size: few; J: TRBJ1-2; V: TRBV10-3; DNA: TGTGCCATCAGTGAGTCGGCCAGGCAAACCTATGGCTACACCTTC; CDR3: CAISESARQTYGYTF